The 21 T cell receptor beta chains in this list originate from one sample, sequenced in a study of pediatric ulcerative colitis. Clones were read by immunoSEQ multiplex PCR, and TCRdb kept only the in-frame ones, dropping some. This table holds fewer than 12,000 clones, around four fifths found once. Rectal tissue came from one to two pinch biopsies taken at colonoscopy. The sequenced material came from gut tissue. The source of these receptors is a girl aged 5 to 17 who was a control in a study of pediatric ulcerative colitis.

This clone was counted once. CDR3 bases: TGTGCCAGCTCACCACCGTACGGAGCGCCCACCGGGGAGCTGTTTTTT. Protein: CASSPPYGAPTGELFF. This sequence joins TRBV18 and TRBJ2-2; no definite D call. CDR1 and CDR2 (germline): KGHSH, LQKENI. The CDR3 has 16 residues. V dropped 0 bases and J dropped 4 bases, with 12 bases sitting between them.

This chain uses TRBV19 with TRBJ1-5; D is ambiguous. The CDR3 sequence is 16 residues long. V lost 5 bases to trimming and J lost 3 bases, with 17 bases between them. Germline CDR1 and CDR2: LNHDA and SQIVND (reference sequence). Here the CDR3 DNA reads TGTGCCAGTAGTTCCGCCGGGGTCTTCTTCAATCAGCCCCAGCATTTT. Translating it yields CASSSAGVFFNQPQHF.

The chain employs TRBV5-4 and TRBJ2-5, with D perhaps TRBD2 (5 bases). This CDR3 is built from 12 residues. CDR1 and CDR2 (germline): SGHNT, YYREEE (reference sequence). With 5 bases removed from V and 4 bases from J, the gap between germline ends came to 9 bases. CDR3 sequence: CASRYEGETQYF. The CDR3 region has the DNA TGTGCCAGCAGGTACGAGGGAGAGACCCAGTACTTC.

Of note for this clone: One end of the junction varies from germline; a read error may be responsible. This chain links TRBV4-1 with TRBJ1-4; 8 bases fit TRBD1. CDR3 size: 13 residues. The germline gives CDR1 MGHRA, CDR2 YSYEKL. The CDR3 here is CASSQEASDRALF. The CDR3 nucleotides are TGCGCCAGCAGCCAAGAGGCATCGGACAGGGCTCTCTTT.

V and J are TRBV9 and TRBJ1-2; 8 bases map to TRBD1. J gave up 7 bases and V 0 bases, and 5 bases lay outside the gene matches. The CDR3 length is 14 residues. Germline V lookup: CDR1 SGDLS, CDR2 YYNGEE. The CDR3 DNA follows: TGTGCCAGCAGCGTAGCACAGGGGGGCGGTGGCTACACCTTC. Amino acids: CASSVAQGGGGYTF. The variable domain in full, completed from reference TRBV9 and TRBJ1-2, reads DSGVTQTPKHLITATGQRVTLRCSPRSGDLSVYWYQQSLDQGLQFLIQYYNGEERAKGNILERFSAQQFPDLHSELNLSSLELGDSALYFCASSVAQGGGGYTFGSGTRLTVV.

This clone was observed a handful of times. V is TRBV5-1 and J is TRBJ1-2; possibly TRBD1 for D (5 bases). Trimming took 1 base from V and 6 from J, leaving 16 bases between them. Germline V gene data show CDR1 as SGHRS and CDR2 as YFSETQ. This CDR3 comprises 15 residues. In DNA, the CDR3 is TGCGCCAGCAGCTTGTCTGGCCCTCAGGGACATGGCTACACCTTC. Its protein is CASSLSGPQGHGYTF.

This chain links TRBV2 with TRBJ2-2, with a weak D call TRBD2 (5 bases). Trimming took off 6 bases at V and 5 bases at J, with 13 bases between the two ends. This CDR3 is 14 amino acids long. Germline CDR1 SNHLY, CDR2 FYNNEI. The CDR3 sequence is CASSGMRQTGELFF. DNA of the CDR3: TGTGCCAGCAGCGGGATGAGGCAGACCGGGGAGCTGTTTTTT.

The genes are TRBV19 and TRBJ2-1; a possible D gene is TRBD2 (5 bases). Trimming took 5 bases from V and 4 from J, leaving 18 bases between them. Germline assignment: CDR1 LNHDA and CDR2 SQIVND (reference sequence). This CDR3 has 16 residues. The CDR3 DNA sequence: TGTGCCAGTAGTTCCCGACTACCTAGCAGATACAATGAGCAGTTCTTC. Amino acids: CASSSRLPSRYNEQFF.

This clone occurred a few times. This sample also contains other DNA sequences that code for the same CDR3. The chain joins TRBV2 to TRBJ1-5; 7 bases agree with TRBD1. J lost 0 bases, V lost 6 bases, and 2 bases had no gene match. Germline lookup yields CDR1 SNHLY and CDR2 FYNNEI. The CDR3 contains 14 residues. Here the CDR3 reads CASRGDSSNQPQHF. CDR3 coding DNA: TGTGCCAGCAGGGGGGACAGTAGCAATCAGCCCCAGCATTTT.

This clone has a handful of counts. The V call is TRBV6-6, the J call TRBJ2-2; D not certain. V lost 2 bases and J lost 7, with 14 bases in between. This CDR3 comprises 15 residues. CDR1 MNHNY and CDR2 SVGAGI come from the germline V gene (reference sequence). In nucleotides, the CDR3 is TGTGCCAGCAGTTACCAAGGGATAGTTAGCGGGGAGCTGTTTTTT. This translates into CASSYQGIVSGELFF.

The CDR3 reads CASRGSPAHEQYF. In nucleotides, the CDR3 is TGTGCCAGTAGGGGGTCCCCGGCCCACGAGCAGTACTTC. V gene TRBV19 combines with J gene TRBJ2-7, with D uncertain. Germline V gene lookup returns CDR1 LNHDA and CDR2 SQIVND (reference sequence). V was trimmed by 6 bases and J by 5 bases, leaving 14 bases between them. The CDR3 extends over 13 amino acids.

The chain recombines TRBV5-1 with TRBJ1-1; no definite D call. CDR3 length equals 14 residues. Germline loops: CDR1 SGHRS, CDR2 YFSETQ. Trimming pared 2 bases from V and 0 bases from J, leaving 8 bases between. The CDR3 loop reads CASSLDWVNTEAFF. The CDR3 region has the DNA TGCGCCAGCAGCTTAGACTGGGTGAACACTGAAGCTTTCTTT.

This clone was observed a single time. The rearrangement joins TRBV15 to TRBJ1-4; TRBD1 is a possible D gene (5 bases). This CDR3 region has 14 residues. Germline V lookup: CDR1 LNHNV, CDR2 YYDKDF (reference sequence). Trimming left V 0 bases short and J 7 bases short, with 9 bases between. The DNA of the CDR3 is TGTGCCACCAGCAGAGATCGCAGGGCTGAAAAACTGTTTTTT. Encoded protein: CATSRDRRAEKLFF. The full variable domain, rest sourced from reference TRBV15 and TRBJ1-4, is DAMVIQNPRYQVTQFGKPVTLSCSQTLNHNVMYWYQQKSSQAPKLLFHYYDKDFNNEADTPDNFQSRRPNTSFCFLDIRSPGLGDTAMYLCATSRDRRAEKLFFGSGTQLSVL.

The V and J genes are TRBV7-9 and TRBJ2-1; D call uncertain. Looked up from germline, CDR1 is SEHNR and CDR2 is FQNEAQ (reference sequence). V lost 5 bases, J lost 10 bases, and 15 bases lay in between. There are 13 residues in the CDR3. The CDR3 spells CASSPEWVSEQFF. DNA for the CDR3: TGTGCCAGCAGCCCTGAATGGGTATCCGAGCAGTTCTTC.

The chain is built from TRBV30 and TRBJ1-5; D unclear. Germline V gene data show CDR1 as GTSNPN and CDR2 as SVGIG (reference sequence). The CDR3 runs 12 residues. Trimming cost V 0 bases and J 7 bases, with 7 bases left between them. The CDR3 here is CAWSVPSQPQHF. The DNA for the CDR3 is TGTGCCTGGAGTGTACCTAGCCAGCCCCAGCATTTT.

The chain carries TRBV7-9 and TRBJ2-1; 8 bases fit TRBD2. V shed 4 bases, J shed 2 bases, and the junction held 10 bases outside the gene matches. Per the germline V gene, CDR1 is SEHNR and CDR2 is FQNEAQ (reference sequence). The CDR3 length is 17 residues. The CDR3 DNA reads as TGTGCCAGCAGCTCGCGAAGCGGGAGAGGGACCTACAATGAGCAGTTCTTC. Translating gives CASSSRSGRGTYNEQFF.

This clone was counted a few times. The V call is TRBV2, the J call TRBJ1-5; no firm D call. V dropped 11 bases and J dropped 4 bases, with 15 bases sitting between them. CDR1 and CDR2 from the germline V gene are SNHLY and FYNNEI. CDR3 length: 13 residues. The chain's CDR3 is CAARTEGNQPQHF. CDR3 in DNA: TGTGCCGCCAGGACCGAGGGTAATCAGCCCCAGCATTTT.

This sequence joins TRBV19 and TRBJ1-1; 8 bases agree with TRBD1. The V gene end was trimmed by 8 bases and the J gene end by 3 bases; junction bases not matched to a gene: 17. The V gene's germline CDR1 is LNHDA and CDR2 SQIVND (reference sequence). The CDR3 is made up of 17 amino acids. CDR3 in DNA: TGTGCCAGTTCACCCAGTGGGCAGGGGGCGCGGGACACTGAAGCTTTCTTT. Protein sequence: CASSPSGQGARDTEAFF.

The chain joins TRBV7-6 to TRBJ1-1; D unresolved. V was cut by 8 bases and J by 0 bases, with 10 bases left in between. Looked up from germline, CDR1 is SGHVS and CDR2 is FNYEAQ. The CDR3 covers 13 residues. The CDR3 reads CASSSRMNTEAFF. CDR3 in DNA: TGTGCCAGCTCCTCCCGGATGAACACTGAAGCTTTCTTT.

The V and J genes are TRBV30 and TRBJ1-4; D call uncertain. Germline CDR1 reads GTSNPN; CDR2 reads SVGIG (reference sequence). Between the trimmed V and J ends, which lost 2 bases and 6 bases, there was a span of 7 bases. This CDR3 has 12 amino acids. This chain's CDR3 is CAWSLSHEKLFF. For the CDR3, the DNA is TGTGCCTGGAGTCTCAGTCATGAAAAACTGTTTTTT.

V gene TRBV7-9 combines with J gene TRBJ2-1; 9 bases match TRBD1. CDR1 and CDR2 (germline): SEHNR, FQNEAQ (reference sequence). This CDR3 comprises 14 residues. J was trimmed by 6 bases and V by 4 bases; bases with no gene match: 4. The CDR3 sequence is CASSSGQGRNEQFF. CDR3 DNA sequence: TGTGCCAGCAGCTCAGGACAGGGGCGCAATGAGCAGTTCTTC.